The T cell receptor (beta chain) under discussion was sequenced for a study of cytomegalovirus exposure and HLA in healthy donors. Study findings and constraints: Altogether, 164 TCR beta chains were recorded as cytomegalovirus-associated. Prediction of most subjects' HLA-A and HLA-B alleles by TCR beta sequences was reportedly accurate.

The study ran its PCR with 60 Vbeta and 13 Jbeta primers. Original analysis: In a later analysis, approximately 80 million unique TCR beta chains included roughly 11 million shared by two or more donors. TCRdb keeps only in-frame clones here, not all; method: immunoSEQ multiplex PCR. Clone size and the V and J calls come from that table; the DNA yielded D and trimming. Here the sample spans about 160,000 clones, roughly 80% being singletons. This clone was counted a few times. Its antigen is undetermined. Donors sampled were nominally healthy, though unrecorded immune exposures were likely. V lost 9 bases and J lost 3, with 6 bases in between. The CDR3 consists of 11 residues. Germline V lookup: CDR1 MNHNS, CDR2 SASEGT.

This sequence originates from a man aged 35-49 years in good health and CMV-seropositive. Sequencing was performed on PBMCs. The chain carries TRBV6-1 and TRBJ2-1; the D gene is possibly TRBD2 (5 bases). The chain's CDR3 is CASRDYNEQFF. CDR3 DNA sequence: TGTGCCAGTCGGGACTACAATGAGCAGTTCTTC.